A single sample is the source of the 13 T cell receptor beta chains below, sequenced in a study of CD8+ T cells in alopecia areata. The treatment was: oral pan-JAK inhibitor, 5-10 mg twice daily. Once RNA had been extracted, it was reverse transcribed into cDNA to act as the sequencing template. The protocol was immunoSEQ multiplex PCR, while the TCRdb copy is restricted to in-frame clones and leaves out a portion. The sample has approximately 200,000 clones; 43% are singletons. Sequencing used CD4+ T cells sorted from blood, obtained around week 37, from a patient treated with tofacitinib. The receptors here all came from a human donor with alopecia areata.

For the CDR3, the DNA is TGTGCCAGCAGTTCGGGCCAAGAGACCCAGTACTTC. The encoded protein is CASSSGQETQYF. The rearrangement links TRBV6-5 to TRBJ2-5; D is ambiguous. Trimming cost V 4 bases and J 1 base, with 4 bases left between them. This CDR3 spans 12 amino acids. Germline V lookup: CDR1 MNHEY, CDR2 SVGAGI.

The chain has TRBV9 and TRBJ2-3; 10 bases agree with TRBD2. The CDR3 length is 17 residues. With V trimmed by 4 bases and J by 3 bases, 11 bases remained unmatched. The germline V gene encodes CDR1 SGDLS and CDR2 YYNGEE. The CDR3 DNA sequence: TGTGCCAGCAGCCTGACCCTAGCGGGAGACCCAACAGATACGCAGTATTTT. Translated, it gives CASSLTLAGDPTDTQYF. The full variable domain, with the rest looked up from reference TRBV9 and TRBJ2-3, is DSGVTQTPKHLITATGQRVTLRCSPRSGDLSVYWYQQSLDQGLQFLIQYYNGEERAKGNILERFSAQQFPDLHSELNLSSLELGDSALYFCASSLTLAGDPTDTQYFGPGTRLTVL.

This clone was counted once. V is TRBV2 and J is TRBJ2-1; 13 positions match TRBD2. The ends lost 4 bases at V and 1 base at J; junction bases unmatched: 13. The germline gives CDR1 SNHLY, CDR2 FYNNEI. This CDR3 contains 20 residues. The CDR3 loop reads CASSVIPPRTSGSSYNEQFF. The DNA of the CDR3 is TGTGCCAGCAGTGTAATACCTCCTCGGACTAGCGGGAGTTCCTACAATGAGCAGTTCTTC.

This clone was counted only a few times. The V and J genes are TRBV10-3 and TRBJ2-7; D remains unclear. With 0 bases removed from V and 3 bases from J, the gap between germline ends came to 6 bases. CDR1 is ENHRY and CDR2 is SYGVKD in the germline V gene. CDR3 length: 13 residues. The CDR3 DNA sequence: TGTGCCATCAGTGAGTCGAACGGCTACGAGCAGTACTTC. Translating it yields CAISESNGYEQYF.

The J gene is TRBJ1-2, the V gene TRBV28; TRBD1 might be the D (5 bases). The CDR3 consists of 15 residues. V was trimmed by 4 bases and J by 7 bases, leaving 19 bases between them. Germline CDR1 reads MDHEN; CDR2 reads SYDVKM. The CDR3 nucleotides read TGTGCCAGCAGTTGGGGGACCGGCAGGGAAGGTGGCTACACCTTC. This encodes CASSWGTGREGGYTF.

CDR3 coding DNA: TGTGCCTGGAGTGTCGCTAGCGGGAGGTCCGAGCAGTACTTC. This sequence encodes CAWSVASGRSEQYF. The rearrangement joins TRBV30 to TRBJ2-7, with 11 nucleotides matching TRBD2. The V segment lost 0 bases and the J segment 6 bases; nucleotides outside the gene matches: 4. Germline V CDR1 and CDR2: GTSNPN, SVGIG (reference sequence). CDR3 length equals 14 residues.

This clone was observed a few times. The chain joins TRBV14 to TRBJ2-2; D gene unclear. This CDR3 has 14 amino acids. Germline CDR1 and CDR2: SGHDN and FVKESK. V lost 5 bases and J 1 base, leaving 8 bases between the germline ends. This CDR3 is CASSSIKNTGELFF. The CDR3 nucleotides are TGTGCCAGCAGCTCCATTAAGAACACCGGGGAGCTGTTTTTT.

The chain is built from TRBV15 and TRBJ1-5; D ambiguous. There are 12 residues in the CDR3. Germline CDR1 LNHNV, CDR2 YYDKDF (reference sequence). Trimming removed 0 bases at V and 7 bases at J, with 4 bases between. In DNA, the CDR3 is TGTGCCACCAGCAGAGATATCCAGCCCCAGCATTTT. Translation gives CATSRDIQPQHF.

The genes are TRBV18 and TRBJ2-1; TRBD2 agrees at 8 bases. This CDR3 contains 13 residues. Unmatched junction bases numbered 7, after V lost 6 bases and J lost 9 bases. Germline values: CDR1 KGHSH, CDR2 LQKENI. The CDR3 spells CASSPGLGSEQFF. The DNA of the CDR3 is TGTGCCAGCTCCCCGGGACTAGGGAGTGAGCAGTTCTTC.

The sample holds one count of this clone. The chain combines TRBV30 with TRBJ2-1; D is possibly TRBD2 (6 bases). This CDR3 contains 14 residues. The V end lost 2 bases, the J end lost 9 bases, and 17 bases lay between the germline ends. Germline loops: CDR1 GTSNPN, CDR2 SVGIG (reference sequence). The CDR3 nucleotides are TGTGCCTGGAGTTCGGGAGTCTCAAGAAGTGAGCAGTTCTTC. It specifies CAWSSGVSRSEQFF. Using reference TRBV30 and TRBJ2-1 for the parts outside the CDR3, the full variable domain is SQTIHQWPATLVQPVGSPLSLECTVEGTSNPNLYWYRQAAGRGLQLLFYSVGIGQISSEVPQNLSASRPQDRQFILSSKKLLLSDSGFYLCAWSSGVSRSEQFFGPGTRLTVL.

The chain is built from TRBV4-1 and TRBJ2-1; TRBD2 matches 12 bases. J gave up 4 bases and V 2 bases, and 12 bases lay outside the gene matches. Per germline, CDR1 MGHRA and CDR2 YSYEKL. The CDR3 has 19 residues. The CDR3 loop is CASSQKAPQGLAGYNEQFF. CDR3 bases: TGCGCCAGCAGCCAAAAGGCGCCTCAAGGACTAGCGGGGTACAATGAGCAGTTCTTC.

The chain is built from TRBV4-1 and TRBJ2-3, with TRBD2 matching 9 bases. The trim removed 2 bases at V and 8 bases at J, leaving 2 bases unmatched. This CDR3 spans 13 amino acids. CDR1 is MGHRA and CDR2 is YSYEKL in the germline V gene. CDR3: CASSQPSGVTQYF. The DNA for the CDR3 is TGCGCCAGCAGCCAACCTAGCGGGGTTACGCAGTATTTT.

V and J are TRBV5-1 and TRBJ2-5; 10 nucleotides line up with TRBD2. The germline V gene has CDR1 SGHRS and CDR2 YFSETQ. This CDR3 comprises 15 residues. V trimming: 4 bases; J trimming: 2 bases; junction bases outside the gene matches: 5. CDR3 bases: TGCGCCAGCAGCCCCCCAGCGGGAGGGCAAGAGACCCAGTACTTC. Residues: CASSPPAGGQETQYF. The variable domain in full, with the rest retrieved from reference TRBV5-1 and TRBJ2-5, is KAGVTQTPRYLIKTRGQQVTLSCSPISGHRSVSWYQQTPGQGLQFLFEYFSETQRNKGNFPGRFSGRQFSNSRSEMNVSTLELGDSALYLCASSPPAGGQETQYFGPGTRLLVL.